These 30 T cell receptor beta chains came from one sample sequenced in a study of T-cell reconstitution after alpha-beta-depleted transplantation in children. Unique molecular identifiers tagged the TCRbeta library. TCRdb reanalysed the PCR reads using MiXCR and keeps one entry per CDR3 protein. Here the sample spans about 460,000 distinct CDR3 sequences, approximately 10% being singletons. Sequences were derived from PBMCs, mostly from graft donor cells, sampled 180 days after TCRalphabeta/CD19-depleted stem cell transplant. The receptors were gathered from a female patient between 2 and 15 years old who had a stem cell transplant for aplastic anemia, so the T cells may come from the graft donor.

This clonotype has just a few counts. The CDR3 spells CASSYGDGEQFF. CDR3 coding DNA: TGTGCCAGCAGTTACGGCGATGGTGAGCAGTTCTTC. This chain joins TRBV6-6 and TRBJ2-1; D gene unclear. V was shortened by 2 bases and J by 9 bases, with 8 bases between the two germline ends. This CDR3 region has 12 residues. Germline CDR1 reads MNHNY; CDR2 reads SVGAGI (reference sequence).

The V call is TRBV6-5, the J call TRBJ1-1; D gene unclear. V gave up 2 bases and J gave up 4 bases, with 14 bases separating them. CDR1 is MNHEY and CDR2 is SVGAGI in the germline V gene. The CDR3 is 15 residues long. The CDR3 protein is CASSYRPGVVTEAFF. In DNA, the CDR3 is TGTGCCAGCAGTTACCGACCGGGTGTTGTCACTGAAGCTTTCTTT.

V usage is TRBV9 and J usage is TRBJ2-2, with D perhaps matching TRBD1 or TRBD2 (6 bases each). This CDR3 is built from 15 residues. Deletions cut 7 bases from V and 7 bases from J, with 20 bases between. Per germline, CDR1 SGDLS and CDR2 YYNGEE. CDR3 protein: CASYPGAQFGGELFF. The CDR3 region has the DNA TGTGCCAGCTATCCGGGGGCGCAATTCGGCGGGGAGCTGTTTTTT.

The rearrangement uses TRBV12-3 or TRBV12-4 and TRBJ2-1, with 10 bases identical to TRBD2. V lost 4 bases to trimming and J lost 4 bases; unmatched junction nucleotides: 7. The CDR3 is made up of 16 amino acids. The CDR3 DNA reads as TGTGCCAGCAGTTCCATAAAAGCGGGAGGGTACAATGAGCAGTTCTTC. Protein: CASSSIKAGGYNEQFF.

A single count supports this clonotype. This chain links TRBV7-2 with TRBJ2-5; TRBD2 aligns across 15 bases. The V gene's germline CDR1 is SGHTA and CDR2 FQGNSA. J gave up 6 bases and V 2 bases, and 7 bases lay outside the gene matches. CDR3 length equals 17 residues. CDR3 sequence (DNA): TGTGCCAGCAGCTTAACCTCGGGACTAGCGGGAGGACAGACCCAGTACTTC. It encodes CASSLTSGLAGGQTQYF.

This clonotype appeared a few times. This chain uses TRBV20-1 with TRBJ2-5; 11 bases map to TRBD2. The trim removed 6 bases at V and 3 bases at J, leaving 6 bases unmatched. There are 14 residues in the CDR3. Germline V gene sequence: CDR1 DFQATT, CDR2 SNEGSKA (reference sequence). CDR3 in amino acids: CSATGLAGKETQYF. The CDR3 DNA follows: TGCAGTGCCACCGGACTAGCGGGCAAAGAGACCCAGTACTTC.

The V and J genes are TRBV7-2 and TRBJ2-5, with 7 positions matching TRBD2. V lost 1 base and J lost 1; bases outside the gene matches: 6. Germline assignment: CDR1 SGHTA and CDR2 FQGNSA. This CDR3 has 16 residues. CDR3 protein: CASSLGRGVSQETQYF. As DNA, the CDR3 is TGTGCCAGCAGCTTAGGCCGGGGGGTGAGCCAAGAGACCCAGTACTTC.

This clonotype was recorded a few times. CDR3 protein: CASSFIMTGRDNEQFF. The CDR3 bases are TGTGCCAGCAGTTTTATAATGACAGGGCGCGACAATGAGCAGTTCTTC. The gene calls are TRBV27 and TRBJ2-1, with 7 nucleotides matching TRBD1. Germline V gene data show CDR1 as MNHEY and CDR2 as SMNVEV (reference sequence). The junction had 10 bases not matched to a gene; V was cut back by 3 bases and J by 5 bases. This CDR3 is 16 amino acids long.

The chain joins TRBV7-8 to TRBJ2-1, with TRBD2 matching over 10 bases. There are 16 residues in the CDR3. Germline assignment: CDR1 SGHVS and CDR2 FQNEAQ. J lost 4 bases, V lost 1 base, and 4 bases had no gene match. This chain's CDR3 is CASSLVTSGFYNEQFF. The CDR3 region has the DNA TGTGCCAGCAGCTTAGTGACTAGCGGGTTTTACAATGAGCAGTTCTTC.

V is TRBV21-1 and J is TRBJ2-1; the D segment call TRBD2 is taken from the table without a DNA check. TRBV21-1 is designated a pseudogene. The CDR3 contains 16 residues. CDR3 protein: CASSKPTSETYNEQFF. DNA of the CDR3: TGTGCCAGCAGCAAACCTACTAGCGAGACCTACAATGAGCAGTTCTTC.

This clonotype was recorded a few times. The genes are TRBV24-1 and TRBJ1-5, with 7 positions matching TRBD1. From germline, CDR1 is KGHDR and CDR2 SFDVKD. CDR3 size: 16 residues. The junction had 7 bases not matched to a gene; V was cut back by 4 bases and J by 2 bases. The CDR3, as DNA: TGTGCCACCAGTGAAACAGGGGCTTACGGCAATCAGCCCCAGCATTTT. It specifies CATSETGAYGNQPQHF.

This clonotype has just a few counts. V is TRBV4-2 and J is TRBJ2-1, with 12 bases lining up with TRBD2. The CDR3 extends over 20 amino acids. CDR1 is LGHNA and CDR2 is YNFKEQ in the germline V gene. Trimming took 4 bases from V and 7 from J; bases not matched to a gene: 20. Here the CDR3 reads CASSPRQGAERLAGVNEQFF. In nucleotides, the CDR3 is TGTGCCAGCAGCCCCCGACAGGGGGCTGAGCGACTAGCGGGAGTAAATGAGCAGTTCTTC.

The chain couples TRBV18 to TRBJ2-1, with 7 nucleotides matching TRBD2. The J segment lost 1 base and the V segment lost 4 bases, leaving 10 bases of the junction unmatched. Germline V CDR1 and CDR2: KGHSH, LQKENI. The CDR3 loop spans 17 amino acids. CDR3 residues: CASSHRALSGSYNEQFF. In nucleotides, the CDR3 is TGTGCCAGCTCACATCGAGCCCTTAGCGGGTCCTACAATGAGCAGTTCTTC.

This clonotype has more than one count but fewer than ten. The rearrangement uses TRBV20-1 and TRBJ2-2, with 10 bases lining up with TRBD2. The CDR3 is 14 residues long. Per the germline V gene, CDR1 is DFQATT and CDR2 is SNEGSKA (reference sequence). Losses at the gene ends were 6 bases for V and 5 bases for J; bases not matched to a gene: 6. CDR3: CSASLAGGTGELFF. As DNA, the CDR3 is TGCAGTGCCAGTTTAGCGGGAGGTACCGGGGAGCTGTTTTTT.

This clonotype was seen a few times. J is TRBJ2-1 and V is TRBV7-7; weak D call: TRBD2 (5 bases). V was pared by 3 bases and J by 10 bases, with 19 bases between. Germline CDR1 is SSHAT and CDR2 is FNYEAQ (reference sequence). The CDR3 loop spans 15 amino acids. For the CDR3, the DNA is TGTGCCAGCAGCTTGTCGGACTGGCGGCGCGAGGAGCAGTTCTTC. It specifies CASSLSDWRREEQFF. Together with reference TRBV7-7 and TRBJ2-1, the CDR3 gives the full variable domain: GAGVSQSPRYKVTKRGQDVTLRCDPISSHATLYWYQQALGQGPEFLTYFNYEAQPDKSGLPSDRFSAERPEGSISTLTIQRTEQRDSAMYRCASSLSDWRREEQFFGPGTRLTVL.

The table lists this clonotype with many counts. The gene calls are TRBV10-3 and TRBJ1-1; D is possibly TRBD1 (5 bases). CDR3 length: 14 residues. The germline V gene has CDR1 ENHRY and CDR2 SYGVKD. The germline V and J ends were trimmed by 3 bases and 2 bases, with 10 bases remaining between them. The CDR3, as DNA: TGTGCCATCAGTGATAGGGGTGGAAACACTGAAGCTTTCTTT. This sequence encodes CAISDRGGNTEAFF.

This clonotype appeared a few times. The chain has TRBV20-1 and TRBJ2-1; 10 bases are a match to TRBD2. J was trimmed by 9 bases and V by 6 bases; bases with no gene match: 8. CDR3 length: 13 residues. Germline CDR1 reads DFQATT; CDR2 reads SNEGSKA (reference sequence). This CDR3 is CSARLAGALEQFF. The CDR3 DNA reads TGCAGTGCCCGCCTAGCGGGGGCTCTTGAGCAGTTCTTC.

The chain combines TRBV7-2 with TRBJ2-3; D is possibly TRBD2 (5 bases). The V end was cut by 6 bases, the J end by 0 bases, with 10 bases between. There are 14 residues in the CDR3. CDR1 and CDR2 from the germline V gene are SGHTA and FQGNSA. CDR3 bases: TGTGCCAGCAGGGGTCGGACTAGCACAGATACGCAGTATTTT. Its protein product is CASRGRTSTDTQYF.

This chain uses TRBV7-1 with TRBJ2-5; 10 nucleotides align to TRBD2. TRBV7-1 is noted as an ORF with a role that remains uncertain. The junction had 13 bases not matched to a gene; V was cut back by 4 bases and J by 5 bases. There are 17 residues in the CDR3. In nucleotides, the CDR3 is TGTGCCAGCAGCTACTGGACTAGCGGAGGCTCTGGGGAGACCCAGTACTTC. Translating it yields CASSYWTSGGSGETQYF.

CDR3 sequence (DNA): TGCAGTGGCGGGGCGGGCGGGAGAGCCGGCCCAGATACGCAGTATTTT. Protein: CSGGAGGRAGPDTQYF. The chain recombines TRBV20-1 with TRBJ2-3; 7 bases agree with TRBD2. V gave up 7 bases and J gave up 4 bases; unmatched junction bases: 17. The CDR3 extends over 16 amino acids. CDR1 and CDR2 (germline): DFQATT, SNEGSKA (reference sequence).

This clonotype was seen a handful of times. The chain has TRBV27 and TRBJ2-1; 9 nucleotides align to TRBD1. With 3 bases clipped from V and 1 base from J, the junction kept 1 base outside the gene matches. The CDR3 has 15 residues. The germline gives CDR1 MNHEY, CDR2 SMNVEV (reference sequence). This CDR3 reads CASSFGTGSYNEQFF. CDR3 DNA sequence: TGTGCCAGCAGTTTCGGGACAGGGTCCTACAATGAGCAGTTCTTC.

The chain recombines TRBV7-2 with TRBJ1-3, with no clear D. The ends were cut back, 5 bases at V and 0 bases at J, with 8 bases in the middle. This CDR3 has 14 residues. Germline V gene sequence: CDR1 SGHTA, CDR2 FQGNSA. The CDR3: CASSERSSGNTIYF. DNA for the CDR3: TGTGCCAGCAGCGAACGGAGCTCTGGAAACACCATATATTTT.

This clonotype has a handful of counts. The J gene is TRBJ2-3, the V gene TRBV10-1; D perhaps matches TRBD1 (6 bases). V lost 4 bases, J lost 7 bases, and 15 bases lay in between. Germline V CDR1 and CDR2: WNHNN, SYGVQD (reference sequence). There are 14 residues in the CDR3. CDR3 in amino acids: CASSAQLGGNTQYF. The DNA of the CDR3 is TGCGCCAGCAGTGCCCAACTAGGGGGTAATACGCAGTATTTT.

This clonotype was seen repeatedly, ten times or more. The chain recombines TRBV7-9 with TRBJ2-5; 11 bases align to TRBD2. Per the germline V gene, CDR1 is SEHNR and CDR2 is FQNEAQ (reference sequence). V dropped 1 base and J dropped 0; count of bases not matched to a gene: 1. CDR3 length equals 16 residues. Here the CDR3 reads CASSLGGLADQETQYF. In DNA, the CDR3 is TGTGCCAGCAGCTTAGGGGGACTAGCGGACCAAGAGACCCAGTACTTC. The full variable domain, completed using reference TRBV7-9 and TRBJ2-5, is DTGVSQNPRHKITKRGQNVTFRCDPISEHNRLYWYRQTLGQGPEFLTYFQNEAQLEKSRLLSDRFSAERPKGSFSTLEIQRTEQGDSAMYLCASSLGGLADQETQYFGPGTRLLVL.

This clonotype turned up a few times. J is TRBJ1-1 and V is TRBV6-1; no firm D call. V shed 5 bases and J shed 3 bases, with 22 bases lying between them. In germline, CDR1 is MNHNS, CDR2 SASEGT. The CDR3 has 17 residues. CDR3 sequence reads: CASSQWMGFRADTEAFF. CDR3 sequence (DNA): TGTGCCAGCAGTCAGTGGATGGGTTTCCGGGCGGACACTGAAGCTTTCTTT.

J is TRBJ2-1 and V is TRBV10-3; D tentatively reads TRBD1 or TRBD2 (5 bases each). The length of the CDR3 is 16 residues. CDR1 and CDR2 (germline): ENHRY, SYGVKD. The ends were cut back, 9 bases at V and 0 bases at J, with 18 bases in the middle. The DNA of the CDR3 is TGTGCCATTAAAACGAATAATGGGGGCTCCTACAATGAGCAGTTCTTC. It specifies CAIKTNNGGSYNEQFF.

This clonotype turned up a few times. The rearrangement uses TRBV29-1 and TRBJ2-7, with 7 bases aligning to TRBD1. The CDR3 runs 15 residues. J lost 4 bases, V lost 1 base, and 10 bases had no gene match. Germline lookup yields CDR1 SQVTM and CDR2 ANQGSEA. The CDR3 sequence is CSVEGAPDRLYEQYF. The CDR3 DNA reads TGCAGCGTTGAAGGGGCCCCGGACAGGCTGTACGAGCAGTACTTC.

The sample holds a few counts of this clonotype. The chain has TRBV28 and TRBJ1-4, with D hard to call. The V gene's germline CDR1 is MDHEN and CDR2 SYDVKM. The CDR3 is 13 amino acids. Between the trimmed V and J ends, which lost 5 bases and 8 bases, there was a span of 12 bases. CDR3 amino acids: CASSALLREKLFF. DNA for the CDR3: TGTGCCAGCAGTGCCCTCCTAAGGGAAAAACTGTTTTTT. Variable domain in full (rest from reference TRBV28 and TRBJ1-4): DVKVTQSSRYLVKRTGEKVFLECVQDMDHENMFWYRQDPGLGLRLIYFSYDVKMKEKGDIPEGYSVSREKKERFSLILESASTNQTSMYLCASSALLREKLFFGSGTQLSVL.

The table lists this clonotype with a few counts. Written as DNA, the CDR3 is TGTGCCAGCACCTCCCTCCGGGAGAGCAAAAACATTCAGTACTTC. Translating it yields CASTSLRESKNIQYF. The chain recombines TRBV5-6 with TRBJ2-4, with D maybe TRBD2 (6 bases). CDR1 SGHDT and CDR2 YYEEEE come from the germline V gene. The V end was cut by 6 bases, the J end by 3 bases, with 16 bases between. The CDR3 runs 15 residues.

This clonotype was detected a few times. This sequence joins TRBV10-1 and TRBJ2-3; D remains unclear. CDR1 and CDR2 (germline): WNHNN, SYGVQD (reference sequence). Trimming shortened V by 3 bases and J by 0 bases, and 19 bases separated the two germline ends. The CDR3 covers 18 residues. The CDR3 region is CASSDLTNARRSTDTQYF. CDR3 nucleotide sequence: TGCGCCAGCAGTGACTTGACCAATGCTAGGAGAAGCACAGATACGCAGTATTTT.